Presented here are 2 T cell receptor beta chains from one specimen sequenced in a study of blood T cells in healthy people across ages. PCR was performed a second time for about 7 to 11 cycles using a sample-barcoded 5' primer and a J-beta primer mix. TCRdb ran MiXCR on the 5' RACE reads and lists one entry per CDR3 protein. The data show 1.2 million to 1.5 million distinct CDR3 sequences, 55% to 75% seen once. Sequenced material: blood. These receptors all stem from a man aged 18 to 35 in good health.

This clonotype was seen a handful of times. This sequence joins TRBV14 and TRBJ2-1; 8 bases align to TRBD2. J was trimmed by 6 bases and V by 4 bases; bases with no gene match: 8. Germline V CDR1 and CDR2: SGHDN, FVKESK. The CDR3 covers 15 residues. In DNA form, the CDR3 reads TGTGCCAGCAGCCCGGCCTTAGCGGGGCTCAATGAGCAGTTCTTC. Its translation is CASSPALAGLNEQFF.

This chain uses TRBV20-1 with TRBJ1-1, with 9 bases lining up with TRBD1. The V and J ends lost 5 bases and 3 bases, in that order; junction bases with no gene match: 7. CDR3 length: 14 amino acids. From germline, CDR1 is DFQATT and CDR2 SNEGSKA (reference sequence). CDR3 sequence reads: CSAARTGAYTEAFF. CDR3 in DNA: TGCAGTGCTGCTCGGACAGGGGCGTACACTGAAGCTTTCTTT.